A selection of T cell receptor beta chains follows, all from one sample in a study of blood T cells in healthy people across ages. TCRdb used MiXCR to reprocess the 5' RACE reads, holding one entry per CDR3 protein. The repertoire holds hundreds of thousands of distinct CDR3 sequences, with about 30% as singletons. Sequencing was carried out using blood. Receptor source: an elderly woman in good health. Each CDR3 is given without its conserved first and last residue. Each record gives: J gene, V gene, CDR3 length, clone size, CDR3 protein. Some rows mark clone size as missing; the rest say once, few, many or name a class of expanded clone.

>TRBJ1-2|TRBV12-3/TRBV12-4|13|few
ASSLTGTGVYGYT
>TRBJ2-3|TRBV7-2|13|-
ASSFGGGRTDTQY
>TRBJ2-3|TRBV3-1|14|-
AGSLYSGGAADTQY
>TRBJ1-1|TRBV7-2|14|few
ASSSMDRGGYTEAF
>TRBJ2-3|TRBV7-3|11|once
ASSLTSLDTQY
>TRBJ2-4|TRBV9|14|many
ASSATSGGARDIQY
>TRBJ2-5|TRBV30|11|few
AWSALGQETQY
>TRBJ2-1|TRBV30|10|few
ASRPGVNEQF
>TRBJ1-5|TRBV20-1|14|-
SARDQGTGGNQPQH
>TRBJ1-6|TRBV5-1|13|few
ASSSGIVGNSPLH
>TRBJ1-2|TRBV30|11|few
AWSAGAAYGYT
>TRBJ2-6|TRBV15|14|many
ATSRGMGNGGNVLT
>TRBJ2-5|TRBV29-1|12|many
SLRLPGQTPTQY